This T cell receptor beta chain is from a study of Tregs in tolerant kidney transplant recipients. Study in general: The nonmyeloablative bone marrow transplants came from related graft donors, with transient mixed chimerism. General observations from the study: For some patients, primers changed over time, blocking nucleotide-level comparison. No direct test of biological reproducibility was done here.

Only in-frame clones appear in the TCRdb table, and some are missing; sequencing was by immunoSEQ multiplex PCR. The sample contains 50,000 to 80,000 clones, 98% of which appear only once. Trimming stripped 2 bases from V and 7 bases from J, with 2 bases between. The length of the CDR3 is 10 residues. Per germline, CDR1 SEHNR and CDR2 FQNEAQ (reference sequence). In the case of this clone: Its antigen is still unknown.

An overnight rest at 37°C with about 220 IU/ml IL-2 preceded regulatory T cell sorting from thawed PBMCs. This chain connects TRBV7-9 to TRBJ1-2; D call uncertain. This receptor was taken from a human donor who received a combined kidney and bone marrow transplant. This sample comprised Tregs from blood, obtained before the transplant. The CDR3 protein is CASSLLGYTF. The CDR3 DNA reads TGTGCCAGCAGCTTACTTGGCTACACCTTC.